The 23 T cell receptor beta chains reported below all come from one sample, sequenced in a study of identical twins. One entry per CDR3 protein results from TCRdb running MiXCR on the 5' RACE reads. The table lists 350,000 to 450,000 distinct CDR3 sequences, 18% of them singletons. The sample was naive T cells sorted from blood. These receptors all come from a man in his fifties in good health.

In nucleotides, the CDR3 is TGTGCCAGCCCCAGACACAGCAGGCCCAACAATGAGCAGTTCTTC. This sequence encodes CASPRHSRPNNEQFF. V is TRBV5-8 and J is TRBJ2-1, with D unclear. The CDR3 is 15 amino acids. Germline V gene sequence: CDR1 SGHTS, CDR2 YDEGEE. Trimming pared 7 bases from V and 5 bases from J, leaving 19 bases between.

This clonotype has a single count. A read error may explain this, as a much larger clone is one base away. This chain links TRBV7-8 with TRBJ2-1; 10 nucleotides match TRBD1. V shed 1 base, J shed 4 bases, and the junction held 4 bases outside the gene matches. This CDR3 is 16 amino acids long. Germline loops: CDR1 SGHVS, CDR2 FQNEAQ. The CDR3 sequence: CASSLGRTGGYNEQFF. CDR3 sequence (DNA): TGTGCCAGCAGCTTAGGTAGGACAGGGGGTTACAATGAGCAGTTCTTC.

This clonotype has only a few counts. The chain carries TRBV25-1 and TRBJ2-7; D could derive from TRBD1 or TRBD2 (6 bases each). The V gene's germline CDR1 is MGHDK and CDR2 SYGVNS. The V and J ends lost 1 base and 5 bases respectively, with 12 bases between them. This CDR3 has 14 amino acids. The CDR3 sequence: CASSESWGADEQYF. CDR3 sequence (DNA): TGTGCCAGCAGTGAATCGTGGGGGGCTGACGAGCAGTACTTC.

The chain uses TRBV27 and TRBJ2-7; D assignment may be TRBD1 or TRBD2 (6 bases each). The CDR3 totals 14 residues. The V gene lost 4 bases and the J gene lost 1 base, with 11 bases spanning the gap. Germline lookup yields CDR1 MNHEY and CDR2 SMNVEV (reference sequence). The CDR3 spells CASSWGAGSYEQYF. The DNA for the CDR3 is TGTGCCAGCAGTTGGGGGGCAGGATCCTACGAGCAGTACTTC.

This clonotype was seen ten or more times. The chain is built from TRBV5-4 and TRBJ2-6; D unresolved. The germline V and J ends were trimmed by 0 bases and 2 bases, with 6 bases remaining between them. In germline, CDR1 is SGHNT, CDR2 YYREEE (reference sequence). The CDR3 sequence is 15 residues long. Written as DNA, the CDR3 is TGTGCCAGCAGCTTGGACGCGGCTGGGGCCAACGTCCTGACTTTC. Translated: CASSLDAAGANVLTF.

This clonotype has a handful of counts. This chain's CDR3 is CASSRRETQYF. CDR3 DNA sequence: TGTGCCAGCAGCCGACGGGAGACCCAGTACTTC. The gene calls are TRBV7-9 and TRBJ2-5; D is undetermined. Trimming took 5 bases from V and 5 from J, leaving 6 bases between them. Germline V gives CDR1 SEHNR, CDR2 FQNEAQ (reference sequence). The CDR3 spans 11 residues.

This clonotype was found once. The gene calls are TRBV7-9 and TRBJ2-2; D is tentatively TRBD1 or TRBD2 (6 bases each). CDR1 and CDR2 from the germline V gene are SEHNR and FQNEAQ (reference sequence). The CDR3 is 15 amino acids. V was clipped by 7 bases and J by 3 bases, with 15 bases between them. The CDR3 spells CASTRGTLYTGELFF. The CDR3 DNA is TGTGCCAGCACCCGGGGGACACTCTACACCGGGGAGCTGTTTTTT.

In this sample, this clonotype turned up many times. DNA of the CDR3: TGCGCCAGCAGCTACCGGGACAGGGGGCGTTCGGGCTATGGCTACACCTTC. It is translated as CASSYRDRGRSGYGYTF. The V gene is TRBV5-1, the J gene TRBJ1-2, with 12 bases that match TRBD1. The germline V gene has CDR1 SGHRS and CDR2 YFSETQ. V shed 3 bases and J 4 bases; nucleotides not matched to a gene: 10. The CDR3 runs to 17 residues.

The genes are TRBV10-3 and TRBJ2-2, with D tentatively TRBD2 (6 bases). Germline CDR1 is ENHRY and CDR2 is SYGVKD. Trimming removed 10 bases from V and 2 bases from J, with 11 bases in between. CDR3 length: 13 residues. The CDR3 sequence: CATGDQNTGELFF. The DNA of the CDR3 is TGTGCCACGGGGGACCAAAACACCGGGGAGCTGTTTTTT.

This clonotype was detected ten times or more. The chain combines TRBV18 with TRBJ2-1; D might be TRBD1 (6 bases). The CDR3 spans 14 residues. With 5 bases removed from V and 1 base from J, the gap between germline ends came to 9 bases. Germline V lookup: CDR1 KGHSH, CDR2 LQKENI. The CDR3 is CASSAGVSYNEQFF. The DNA of the CDR3 is TGTGCCAGCTCAGCAGGGGTTTCCTACAATGAGCAGTTCTTC.

The V and J genes are TRBV12-3 or TRBV12-4 and TRBJ1-6; no clear D gene. The CDR3 is made up of 14 amino acids. Trimming pared 7 bases from V and 8 bases from J, leaving 15 bases between. The CDR3, as DNA: TGTGCCAGCAACTACGCGGGGAGAGATTCACCCCTCCACTTT. This gives the protein CASNYAGRDSPLHF.

This chain uses TRBV9 with TRBJ2-3; D might be TRBD2 (6 bases). The germline gives CDR1 SGDLS, CDR2 YYNGEE. The CDR3 loop spans 14 amino acids. The germline V and J ends were trimmed by 4 bases and 7 bases, with 16 bases remaining between them. CDR3 region: CASSPTAEGNTQYF. CDR3 DNA: TGTGCCAGCAGCCCGACAGCGGAGGGGAATACGCAGTATTTT.

In its sample, this clonotype was seen many times. In nucleotides, the CDR3 is TGTGCCAGCAGCCAGGGATACCCCTACGAGCAGTACTTC. It yields the protein CASSQGYPYEQYF. The V gene is TRBV28, the J gene TRBJ2-7, with a tentative D call TRBD1 (5 bases). The germline V gene has CDR1 MDHEN and CDR2 SYDVKM. V lost 6 bases to trimming and J lost 2 bases, with 11 bases between them. The CDR3 length is 13 residues. Full variable domain (missing parts from reference TRBV28 and TRBJ2-7): DVKVTQSSRYLVKRTGEKVFLECVQDMDHENMFWYRQDPGLGLRLIYFSYDVKMKEKGDIPEGYSVSREKKERFSLILESASTNQTSMYLCASSQGYPYEQYFGPGTRLTVT.

This chain uses TRBV5-1 with TRBJ2-6; D gene ambiguous. The length of the CDR3 is 15 residues. V lost 2 bases and J lost 0, with 6 bases in between. CDR1 and CDR2 from the germline V gene are SGHRS and YFSETQ. The chain's CDR3 is CASSLYVSGANVLTF. The CDR3 DNA follows: TGCGCCAGCAGCTTATACGTCTCTGGGGCCAACGTCCTGACTTTC.

In this sample, this clonotype turned up many times. The V and J genes are TRBV14 and TRBJ1-6; tentative D call: TRBD1 (5 bases). Trimming stripped 1 base from V and 11 bases from J, with 15 bases between. The CDR3 has 15 residues. CDR1 is SGHDN, CDR2 FVKESK, per germline. The CDR3 here is CASSQGGREVPPLHF. The CDR3 DNA reads TGTGCCAGCAGCCAAGGGGGCCGCGAGGTGCCACCCCTCCACTTT.

This clonotype was seen a handful of times. V usage is TRBV6-1 and J usage is TRBJ2-7; D is ambiguous. V was clipped by 6 bases and J by 4 bases, with 19 bases between them. CDR3 length: 15 residues. The germline gives CDR1 MNHNS, CDR2 SASEGT. CDR3 sequence: CASSRQGPLPYEQYF. CDR3 nucleotide sequence: TGTGCCAGCAGCAGGCAAGGGCCCCTTCCGTACGAGCAGTACTTC.

The CDR3 sequence: CAIKDGGRNTEAFF. CDR3 bases: TGTGCCATCAAGGATGGCGGTCGTAACACTGAAGCTTTCTTT. This chain uses TRBV10-3 with TRBJ1-1; D is uncertain. The CDR3 extends over 14 amino acids. Germline lookup yields CDR1 ENHRY and CDR2 SYGVKD. Trimming removed 7 bases at V and 2 bases at J, with 14 bases between.

This clonotype was detected ten times or more. The CDR3 sequence is CASSLGTWDGYGYTF. DNA of the CDR3: TGTGCCAGCAGTCTGGGGACGTGGGACGGCTATGGCTACACCTTC. V is TRBV12-3 or TRBV12-4 and J is TRBJ1-2; tentatively, D is TRBD1 (5 bases). The length of the CDR3 is 15 residues. Trimming removed 5 bases from V and 4 bases from J, with 17 bases in between.

The J gene is TRBJ2-2, the V gene TRBV6-4, with D possibly TRBD1 on 5 matching bases. The V gene lost 0 bases and the J gene lost 1 base, with 6 bases spanning the gap. Germline V lookup: CDR1 MRHNA, CDR2 SNTAGT. The CDR3 has 15 residues. CDR3 sequence reads: CASSDSGQNTGELFF. CDR3 bases: TGTGCCAGCAGTGACTCGGGGCAGAACACCGGGGAGCTGTTTTTT.

Concerning this clonotype itself: A much larger clone sits a single nucleotide away, making a read error possible. The J gene is TRBJ2-5, the V gene TRBV29-1, with 13 positions matching TRBD2. The germline gives CDR1 SQVTM, CDR2 ANQGSEA. The CDR3 runs 15 residues. V was clipped by 6 bases and J by 5 bases; unmatched bases: 9. In DNA, the CDR3 is TGCAGCGTCAAAAATGGACTAGCGGGAGTTGAGACCCAGTACTTC. Translation gives CSVKNGLAGVETQYF.

This clonotype was recorded only once. The chain employs TRBV7-3 and TRBJ1-5, with a tentative D call TRBD1 (6 bases). V shed 10 bases and J shed 0 bases, with 16 bases lying between them. CDR3 size: 15 residues. Germline assignment: CDR1 SGHTA and CDR2 FQGTGA. The CDR3 nucleotides read TGTGCCACCGTAGGGGGGGGAAATAGCAATCAGCCCCAGCATTTT. Amino acid sequence: CATVGGGNSNQPQHF.

In its sample, this clonotype was seen a few times. This chain uses TRBV11-2 with TRBJ2-3; D is ambiguous. The CDR3 runs 14 residues. The germline V gene encodes CDR1 SGHAT and CDR2 FQNNGV. V dropped 3 bases and J dropped 2 bases, with 9 bases sitting between them. This CDR3 is CASSFYRYTDTQYF. As DNA, the CDR3 is TGTGCCAGCAGCTTCTATAGGTACACAGATACGCAGTATTTT. Full variable domain (missing parts from reference TRBV11-2 and TRBJ2-3): EAGVAQSPRYKIIEKRQSVAFWCNPISGHATLYWYQQILGQGPKLLIQFQNNGVVDDSQLPKDRFSAERLKGVDSTLKIQPAKLEDSAVYLCASSFYRYTDTQYFGPGTRLTVL.

The chain is built from TRBV5-6 and TRBJ1-1, with D uncertain. This CDR3 has 15 residues. The germline V gene has CDR1 SGHDT and CDR2 YYEEEE. V lost 1 base, J lost 2 bases, and 12 bases lay in between. The CDR3 spells CASSLSESVNTEAFF. The CDR3 bases are TGTGCCAGCAGCTTGTCGGAGTCTGTCAACACTGAAGCTTTCTTT.